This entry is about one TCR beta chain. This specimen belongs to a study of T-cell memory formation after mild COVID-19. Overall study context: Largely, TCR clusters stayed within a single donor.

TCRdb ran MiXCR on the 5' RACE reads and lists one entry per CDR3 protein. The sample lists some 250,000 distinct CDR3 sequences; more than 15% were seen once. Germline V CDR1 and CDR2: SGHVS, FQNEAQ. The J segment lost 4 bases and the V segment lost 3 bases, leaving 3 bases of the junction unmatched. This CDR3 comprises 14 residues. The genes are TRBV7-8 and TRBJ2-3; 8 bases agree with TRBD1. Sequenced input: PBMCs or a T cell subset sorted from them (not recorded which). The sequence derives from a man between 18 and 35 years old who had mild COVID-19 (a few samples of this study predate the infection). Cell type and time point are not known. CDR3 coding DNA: TGTGCCAGCAGCTTTGGACAGGGACCAGATACGCAGTATTTT. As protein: CASSFGQGPDTQYF.